This TCR beta chain appears in the sequencing data of a study of T cells in Graves' hyperthyroidism and ophthalmopathy. Study details: Blood from the periphery was taken at initial diagnosis, before any treatment.

Trimming removed 4 bases at V and 7 bases at J, with 11 bases between. The CDR3 loop spans 13 amino acids. Germline CDR1 and CDR2: MNHNS and SASEGT. RNA transcripts served as the template for amplifying TCR beta CDR3 regions. Initially, a first-round RT-PCR of the TCR CDR3 employed the HTBI primer set. MiXCR, applied by TCRdb to the multiplex PCR reads, yields one record per CDR3 protein. Among about 180,000 distinct CDR3 sequences listed, about a sixth were seen once. The sample consisted of blood. The source is a woman in her forties or fifties with Graves' hyperthyroidism. The V call is TRBV6-1, the J call TRBJ1-5; tentative D call: TRBD1 (5 bases). The CDR3 region has the DNA TGTGCCAGCAGTGCTGGGTGGGGGCAGCCCCAGCATTTT. It translates to CASSAGWGQPQHF.